This TCR beta chain was sequenced for a study of blood T cell repertoires in COVID-19. For the study at large: The cDNA or gDNA used as material had been derived from T cells, B-cell-depleted T cells, or PBMCs.

Authors' processing steps: From reference gene primer amplification, estimates of nucleated cell counts were derived. TCRdb's copy holds only in-frame clones and misses some; the assay was immunoSEQ multiplex PCR. D and trimming come from the DNA, and the V and J calls and clone size come from that table. This sample has about 270,000 clones, with about 90% found just once. The ends lost 3 bases at V and 5 bases at J; junction bases unmatched: 6. In germline, CDR1 is SGDLS, CDR2 YYNGEE. The CDR3 has 15 residues. Sequenced input: PBMCs or T cells enriched from blood (not recorded which). The receptor's source is a woman younger than 45 with acute COVID-19. The chain has TRBV9 and TRBJ2-2, with 8 positions matching TRBD1. The CDR3 sequence: CASSGGQGKTGELFF. DNA of the CDR3: TGTGCCAGCAGCGGCGGACAGGGTAAAACCGGGGAGCTGTTTTTT.